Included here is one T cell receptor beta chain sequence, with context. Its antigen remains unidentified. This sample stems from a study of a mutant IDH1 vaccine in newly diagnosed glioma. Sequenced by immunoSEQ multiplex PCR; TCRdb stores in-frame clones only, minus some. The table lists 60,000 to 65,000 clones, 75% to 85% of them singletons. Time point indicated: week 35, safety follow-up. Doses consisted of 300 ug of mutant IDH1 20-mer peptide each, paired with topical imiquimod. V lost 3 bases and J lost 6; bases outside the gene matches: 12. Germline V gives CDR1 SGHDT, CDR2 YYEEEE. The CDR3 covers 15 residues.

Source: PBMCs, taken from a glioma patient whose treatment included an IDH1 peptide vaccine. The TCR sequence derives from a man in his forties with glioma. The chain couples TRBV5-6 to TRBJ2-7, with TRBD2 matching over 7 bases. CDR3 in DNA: TGTGCCAGCAGCTCCAGTCGCGCTAGCGGTCCCGAGCAGTACTTC. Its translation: CASSSSRASGPEQYF.